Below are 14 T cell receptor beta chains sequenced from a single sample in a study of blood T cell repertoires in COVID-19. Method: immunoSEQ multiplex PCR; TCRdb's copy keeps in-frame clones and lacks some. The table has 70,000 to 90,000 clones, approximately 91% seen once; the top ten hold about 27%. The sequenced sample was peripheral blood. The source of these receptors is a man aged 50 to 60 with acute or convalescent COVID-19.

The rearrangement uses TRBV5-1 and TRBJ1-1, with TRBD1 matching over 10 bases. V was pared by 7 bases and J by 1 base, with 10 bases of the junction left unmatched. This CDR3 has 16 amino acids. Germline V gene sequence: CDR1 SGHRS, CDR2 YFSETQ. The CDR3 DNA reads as TGCGCCAGCTACATTGGGACAGGGGATGGGAACACTGAAGCTTTCTTT. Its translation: CASYIGTGDGNTEAFF.

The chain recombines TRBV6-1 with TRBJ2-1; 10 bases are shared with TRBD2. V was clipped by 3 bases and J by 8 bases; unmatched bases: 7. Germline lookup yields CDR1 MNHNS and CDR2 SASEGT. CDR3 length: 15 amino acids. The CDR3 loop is CASSERERGGYEQFF. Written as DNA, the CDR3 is TGTGCCAGCAGTGAGAGGGAGCGGGGGGGGTATGAGCAGTTCTTC.

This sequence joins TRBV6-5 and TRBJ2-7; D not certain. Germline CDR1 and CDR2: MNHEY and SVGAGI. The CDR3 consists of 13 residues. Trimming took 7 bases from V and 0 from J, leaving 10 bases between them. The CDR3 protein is CASTSLSSYEQYF. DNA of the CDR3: TGTGCCAGCACGAGCCTAAGCTCCTACGAGCAGTACTTC.

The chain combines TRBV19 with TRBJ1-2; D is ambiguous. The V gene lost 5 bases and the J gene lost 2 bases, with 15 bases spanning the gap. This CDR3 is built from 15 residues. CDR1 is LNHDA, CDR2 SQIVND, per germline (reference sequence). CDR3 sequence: CASSPREGRNYGYTF. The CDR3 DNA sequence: TGTGCCAGTAGTCCACGGGAGGGTCGGAACTATGGCTACACCTTC. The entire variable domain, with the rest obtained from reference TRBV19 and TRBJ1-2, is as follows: DGGITQSPKYLFRKEGQNVTLSCEQNLNHDAMYWYRQDPGQGLRLIYYSQIVNDFQKGDIAEGYSVSREKKESFPLTVTSAQKNPTAFYLCASSPREGRNYGYTFGSGTRLTVV.

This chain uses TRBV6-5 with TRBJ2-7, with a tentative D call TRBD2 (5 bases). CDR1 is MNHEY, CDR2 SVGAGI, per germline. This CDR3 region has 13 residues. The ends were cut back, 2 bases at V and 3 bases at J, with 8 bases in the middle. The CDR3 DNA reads TGTGCCAGCAGTTACGAGGCGGGCTACGAGCAGTACTTC. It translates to CASSYEAGYEQYF.

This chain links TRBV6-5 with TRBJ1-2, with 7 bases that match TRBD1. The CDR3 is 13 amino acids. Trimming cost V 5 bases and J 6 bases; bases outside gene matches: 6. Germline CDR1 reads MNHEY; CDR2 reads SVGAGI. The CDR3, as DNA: TGTGCCAGCAGTCTTACAGGGGTGGATGGCTACACCTTC. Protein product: CASSLTGVDGYTF.

This CDR3 reads CASSPGQGSGELFF. CDR3 sequence (DNA): TGTGCCAGCAGTCCGGGACAGGGATCCGGGGAGCTGTTTTTT. The chain uses TRBV6-5 and TRBJ2-2; TRBD1 agrees at 9 bases. CDR1 is MNHEY and CDR2 is SVGAGI in the germline V gene. The V segment lost 5 bases and the J segment 6 bases; nucleotides outside the gene matches: 4. The CDR3 is 14 amino acids.

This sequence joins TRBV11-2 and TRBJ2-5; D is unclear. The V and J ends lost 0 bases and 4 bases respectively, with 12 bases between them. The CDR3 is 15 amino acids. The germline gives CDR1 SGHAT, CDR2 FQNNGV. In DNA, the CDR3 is TGTGCCAGCAGCTTAGATCCCAGGCAAGGAGAGACCCAGTACTTC. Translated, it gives CASSLDPRQGETQYF.

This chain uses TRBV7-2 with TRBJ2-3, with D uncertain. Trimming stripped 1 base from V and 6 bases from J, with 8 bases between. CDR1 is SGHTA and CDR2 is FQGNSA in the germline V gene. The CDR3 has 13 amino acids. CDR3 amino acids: CASSLVSPDTQYF. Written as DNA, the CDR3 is TGTGCCAGCAGCTTAGTCAGTCCTGATACGCAGTATTTT. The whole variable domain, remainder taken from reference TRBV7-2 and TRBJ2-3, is GAGVSQSPSNKVTEKGKDVELRCDPISGHTALYWYRQSLGQGLEFLIYFQGNSAPDKSGLPSDRFSAERTGGSVSTLTIQRTQQEDSAVYLCASSLVSPDTQYFGPGTRLTVL.

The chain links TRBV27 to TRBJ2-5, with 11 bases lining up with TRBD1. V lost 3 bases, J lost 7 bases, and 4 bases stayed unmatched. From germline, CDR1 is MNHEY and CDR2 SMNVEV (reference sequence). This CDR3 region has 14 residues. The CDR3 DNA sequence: TGTGCCAGCAGTTTTAGGACAGGGGGCGTGACCCAGTACTTC. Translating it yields CASSFRTGGVTQYF.

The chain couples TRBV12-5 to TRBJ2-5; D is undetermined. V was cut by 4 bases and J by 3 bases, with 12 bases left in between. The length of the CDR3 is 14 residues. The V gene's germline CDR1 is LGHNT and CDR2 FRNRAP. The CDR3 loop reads CASGSRVPKETQYF. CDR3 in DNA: TGTGCTAGTGGTTCCCGGGTCCCAAAAGAGACCCAGTACTTC.

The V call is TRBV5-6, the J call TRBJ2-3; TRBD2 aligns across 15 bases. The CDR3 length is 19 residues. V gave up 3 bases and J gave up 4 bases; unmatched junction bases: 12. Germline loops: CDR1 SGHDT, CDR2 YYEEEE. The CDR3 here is CASSSTGTSGGLTPDTQYF. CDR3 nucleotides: TGTGCCAGCAGCTCGACCGGGACTAGCGGGGGGCTTACCCCAGATACGCAGTATTTT. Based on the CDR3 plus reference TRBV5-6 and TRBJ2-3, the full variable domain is DAGVTQSPTHLIKTRGQQVTLRCSPKSGHDTVSWYQQALGQGPQFIFQYYEEEERQRGNFPDRFSGHQFPNYSSELNVNALLLGDSALYLCASSSTGTSGGLTPDTQYFGPGTRLTVL.

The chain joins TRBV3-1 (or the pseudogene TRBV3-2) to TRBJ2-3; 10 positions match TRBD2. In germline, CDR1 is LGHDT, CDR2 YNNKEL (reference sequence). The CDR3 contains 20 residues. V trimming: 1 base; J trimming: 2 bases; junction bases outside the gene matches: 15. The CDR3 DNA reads TGTGCCAGCAGCCAAGCTCCGGGGAATAGCGGGGGGTCAGCCACAGATACGCAGTATTTT. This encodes CASSQAPGNSGGSATDTQYF.

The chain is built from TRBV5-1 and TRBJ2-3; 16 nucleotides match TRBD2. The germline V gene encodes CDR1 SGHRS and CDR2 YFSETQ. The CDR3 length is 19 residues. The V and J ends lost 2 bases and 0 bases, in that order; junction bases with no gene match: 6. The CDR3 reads CASSLGTSGGAFSTDTQYF. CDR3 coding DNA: TGCGCCAGCAGCTTAGGGACTAGCGGGGGGGCCTTTAGCACAGATACGCAGTATTTT.